This TCR beta chain was observed in a study of T-cell reconstitution after alpha-beta-depleted transplantation in children. Unique molecular identifiers were built into the TCRbeta library. TCRdb used MiXCR to reprocess the PCR reads, holding one entry per CDR3 protein. The sample consists of approximately 83,000 distinct CDR3 sequences, approximately 8.4% of them appearing once. Looked up from germline, CDR1 is SGHTS and CDR2 is YDEGEE. V lost 2 bases and J 8 bases, leaving 11 bases between the germline ends. The CDR3 covers 13 residues. This clonotype was detected many times. The material was PBMCs from the stem cell graft donor, obtained from the stem cell graft. The receptor's source is a human donor who donated a stem cell graft to a child with congenital amegakaryocytic thrombocytopenia. The chain is built from TRBV5-8 and TRBJ2-1; D gene uncertain. The CDR3 DNA follows: TGTGCCAGCAGCTTTGGGCGCAGCGATGAGCAGTTCTTC. Protein sequence: CASSFGRSDEQFF.